The 26 T cell receptor beta chains listed next were all sequenced from one sample in a study of shared clonotypes between healthy human individuals. The protocol was immunoSEQ multiplex PCR, while the TCRdb copy is restricted to in-frame clones and leaves out a portion. The table shows a few hundred thousand clones, with about 74% occurring only once. Sample: PBMCs. The receptor set was obtained from a woman in her thirties or forties in good health. Some clones in this sample may be carry-over from other donors' samples.

V and J are TRBV7-6 and TRBJ2-1; 9 bases are shared with TRBD2. The germline V gene encodes CDR1 SGHVS and CDR2 FNYEAQ. The V gene end was trimmed by 5 bases and the J gene end by 3 bases; junction bases not matched to a gene: 8. The CDR3 extends over 16 amino acids. CDR3 sequence: CASSRPLAGFYNEQFF. CDR3 DNA sequence: TGTGCCAGCAGCCGGCCTCTAGCGGGATTCTACAATGAGCAGTTCTTC.

About this clone: This may stem from a read error, because a much larger clone lies one nucleotide away. The chain couples TRBV27 to TRBJ2-7; TRBD1 matches 7 bases. The CDR3 extends over 15 amino acids. Germline loops: CDR1 MNHEY, CDR2 SMNVEV (reference sequence). The CDR3 loop is CASRNDRVKSYEQHF. The DNA for the CDR3 is TGTGCCAGCAGGAACGACAGGGTTAAAAGCTACGAGCAGCACTTC.

This clone was found a few times. A far larger clone is just one base off, so this is likely a read error. The chain combines TRBV7-9 with TRBJ2-1; 10 nucleotides align to TRBD2. The CDR3 consists of 16 residues. CDR1 SEHNR and CDR2 FQNEAQ come from the germline V gene (reference sequence). Written as DNA, the CDR3 is TGTGCCTGCAGCTTATCCCTAGCGGGGGCGTACAATGAGCAGTTCTTC. Its translation is CACSLSLAGAYNEQFF.

A word on this clone: This probably arose from a read error, given a far larger clone one base away. The J gene is TRBJ2-7, the V gene TRBV30; TRBD2 aligns across 8 bases. Germline V CDR1 and CDR2: GTSNPN, SVGIG (reference sequence). The CDR3 is made up of 14 amino acids. CDR3 sequence: CTWRRGVSTYEQYF. CDR3 nucleotide sequence: TGTACCTGGAGGCGGGGGGTAAGCACCTACGAGCAGTACTTC.

This rearrangement joins TRBV5-1 to TRBJ2-3; possible D gene TRBD2, 5 bases. V was clipped by 5 bases and J by 7 bases, with 20 bases between them. Germline values: CDR1 SGHRS, CDR2 YFSETQ. This CDR3 comprises 15 residues. CDR3 nucleotides: TGCGCCAGCAGTCTCCGCGGATTAGACGGGAATACGCAGTATTTT. Translated: CASSLRGLDGNTQYF.

The chain employs TRBV28 and TRBJ2-2; 8 positions match TRBD2. V trimming: 5 bases; J trimming: 9 bases; junction bases outside the gene matches: 11. The CDR3 extends over 15 amino acids. The germline gives CDR1 MDHEN, CDR2 SYDVKM. DNA for the CDR3: TGTGCCAGCAGTACCTCGCGCGGGGGGCGTTGGGAGCTGTTTTTT. Its protein is CASSTSRGGRWELFF.

As to this clone: A far larger clone is only one base removed, so a read error is likely. This chain links TRBV10-3 with TRBJ2-5, with 8 bases aligning to TRBD2. Germline assignment: CDR1 ENHRY and CDR2 SYGVKD. The V gene end was trimmed by 10 bases and the J gene end by 0 bases; junction bases not matched to a gene: 13. The CDR3 sequence is 16 residues long. The CDR3, as DNA: TGTGCCACCCTTGATCCTTCAGCGGGAGACCAAGAGACCCAGTACTTC. Encoded protein: CATLDPSAGDQETQYF.

J is TRBJ1-1 and V is TRBV7-2; TRBD1 is a possible D gene (6 bases). CDR1 SGHTA and CDR2 FQGNSA come from the germline V gene. The CDR3 is 16 amino acids. V lost 4 bases to trimming and J lost 0 bases, with 15 bases between them. The CDR3 sequence: CASSYRELFMNTEAFF. The CDR3 nucleotides are TGTGCCAGCAGCTACAGGGAACTCTTTATGAACACTGAAGCTTTCTTT.

This chain uses TRBV2 with TRBJ2-5, with TRBD1 as a possible D gene (5 bases). Germline V gene data show CDR1 as SNHLY and CDR2 as FYNNEI. This CDR3 has 13 residues. Trimming left V 9 bases short and J 5 bases short, with 16 bases between. The CDR3 protein is CASTPRQFETQYF. The CDR3 coding sequence is TGTGCCAGTACACCCCGACAGTTTGAGACCCAGTACTTC.

This clone has just one count. In DNA form, the CDR3 reads TGTGCCAGCAGTTCACCAGGGTACGAGCAGTACTTC. This sequence encodes CASSSPGYEQYF. The V gene is TRBV2, the J gene TRBJ2-7; possibly TRBD1 for D (5 bases). CDR3 length: 12 amino acids. Germline V gene data show CDR1 as SNHLY and CDR2 as FYNNEI. V lost 5 bases and J lost 4, with 9 bases in between.

The gene calls are TRBV19 and TRBJ2-5, with 7 positions matching TRBD1. Germline V gene lookup returns CDR1 LNHDA and CDR2 SQIVND (reference sequence). Trimming removed 9 bases from V and 4 bases from J; junction bases left unmatched: 8. This CDR3 spans 13 amino acids. The CDR3 DNA reads as TGTGCCAGCCACGCCGGGACAGTAGAGACCCAGTACTTC. Translated, it gives CASHAGTVETQYF.

J is TRBJ2-1 and V is TRBV9; D perhaps matches TRBD2 (6 bases). V gave up 0 bases and J gave up 10 bases, with 20 bases separating them. CDR3 length equals 16 residues. CDR1 is SGDLS and CDR2 is YYNGEE in the germline V gene. CDR3 amino acids: CASSVAPQGGSVEQFF. The CDR3 DNA is TGTGCCAGCAGCGTAGCACCGCAGGGAGGTAGTGTGGAGCAGTTCTTC. The entire variable domain, with the rest obtained from reference TRBV9 and TRBJ2-1, is as follows: DSGVTQTPKHLITATGQRVTLRCSPRSGDLSVYWYQQSLDQGLQFLIQYYNGEERAKGNILERFSAQQFPDLHSELNLSSLELGDSALYFCASSVAPQGGSVEQFFGPGTRLTVL.

Remarks on this clone: This is likely an artifact of a read error, given a far larger clone one base away. This chain links TRBV4-3 with TRBJ2-7; 9 positions match TRBD1. The CDR3 is made up of 15 amino acids. V trimming: 5 bases; J trimming: 2 bases; junction bases outside the gene matches: 7. CDR1 is LGHNA and CDR2 is YSLEER in the germline V gene. DNA of the CDR3: TGCGCCAGCAGCTCGAGGACAGGGGATACCTACGAGCAGTACTTC. Translated: CASSSRTGDTYEQYF.

The chain joins TRBV7-8 to TRBJ2-7, with TRBD1 matching over 11 bases. The CDR3 runs 14 residues. After removal of 5 bases from V and 6 bases from J, the junction contained 6 bases not matched to a gene. Germline V gene data show CDR1 as SGHVS and CDR2 as FQNEAQ. CDR3 DNA: TGTGCCAGCAGCGCGAGGACAGGGGGCGGCGAGCAGTACTTC. Translation: CASSARTGGGEQYF.

This sequence joins TRBV7-2 and TRBJ2-1; 7 bases align to TRBD2. Germline V gives CDR1 SGHTA, CDR2 FQGNSA. The ends lost 5 bases at V and 8 bases at J; junction bases unmatched: 12. The CDR3 sequence is 15 residues long. The CDR3, as DNA: TGTGCCAGCAGCCCGATGGCGGGAGAACGGGATGAGCAGTTCTTC. This translates into CASSPMAGERDEQFF.

This chain links TRBV2 with TRBJ2-1; 9 bases agree with TRBD2. The CDR3 is made up of 20 amino acids. The V gene end was trimmed by 1 base and the J gene end by 2 bases; junction bases not matched to a gene: 15. The germline V gene encodes CDR1 SNHLY and CDR2 FYNNEI. The CDR3 sequence is CASSEGGTSPMRRTYNEQFF. CDR3 bases: TGTGCCAGCAGTGAAGGGGGGACTAGCCCAATGAGGAGGACCTACAATGAGCAGTTCTTC.

This chain joins TRBV27 and TRBJ2-7; no clear D. The CDR3 consists of 13 residues. Per the germline V gene, CDR1 is MNHEY and CDR2 is SMNVEV (reference sequence). Trimming took off 3 bases at V and 6 bases at J, with 12 bases between the two ends. The CDR3 spells CASSFPPWSEQYF. CDR3 in DNA: TGTGCCAGCAGTTTCCCACCCTGGAGCGAGCAGTACTTC.

The CDR3 is CASSSHRGTYEQYF. The CDR3 bases are TGTGCCAGCAGTTCCCACAGGGGAACCTACGAGCAGTACTTC. The chain employs TRBV6-5 and TRBJ2-7, with 7 nucleotides matching TRBD1. The germline V gene has CDR1 MNHEY and CDR2 SVGAGI. The V segment lost 4 bases and the J segment 2 bases; nucleotides outside the gene matches: 5. CDR3 length: 14 amino acids.

This clone showed up many times. V and J are TRBV29-1 and TRBJ1-5; D not resolved. Per the germline V gene, CDR1 is SQVTM and CDR2 is ANQGSEA. This CDR3 has 12 residues. V lost 4 bases, J lost 7 bases, and 11 bases lay in between. In DNA, the CDR3 is TGCAGCGTTGTAATAGGGCAGCAGCCCCAGCATTTT. This sequence encodes CSVVIGQQPQHF.

The gene calls are TRBV25-1 and TRBJ2-1; 12 positions match TRBD2. V shed 2 bases and J 8 bases; nucleotides not matched to a gene: 7. Germline V gene lookup returns CDR1 MGHDK and CDR2 SYGVNS. The CDR3 is made up of 16 amino acids. The CDR3 DNA reads TGTGCCAGCAGTGAAGGTTGGGCTAGCGGGAGGGATGAGCAGTTCTTC. Translation: CASSEGWASGRDEQFF.

J is TRBJ1-2 and V is TRBV30; 9 nucleotides align to TRBD1. The CDR3 consists of 13 residues. Germline CDR1 reads GTSNPN; CDR2 reads SVGIG (reference sequence). Unmatched junction bases numbered 6, after V lost 2 bases and J lost 8 bases. CDR3 sequence reads: CAWSWRTGEGYTF. The CDR3 region has the DNA TGTGCCTGGAGTTGGAGGACAGGGGAAGGCTACACCTTC.

As regards this clone: In the same sample, other DNA sequences code for this CDR3. This rearrangement joins TRBV28 to TRBJ2-7; 7 bases line up with TRBD2. The CDR3 totals 13 residues. Per germline, CDR1 MDHEN and CDR2 SYDVKM. V dropped 6 bases and J dropped 3; count of bases not matched to a gene: 5. CDR3 sequence: CASSPGGLYEQYF. As DNA, the CDR3 is TGTGCCAGCAGCCCGGGGGGACTCTACGAGCAGTACTTC.

V is TRBV15 and J is TRBJ1-2; D is unresolved. Trimming removed 0 bases from V and 6 bases from J, with 11 bases in between. The CDR3 runs to 14 residues. The V gene's germline CDR1 is LNHNV and CDR2 YYDKDF (reference sequence). For the CDR3, the DNA is TGTGCCACCAGCAGAGATCCGGGGTACGATGGCTACACCTTC. This gives the protein CATSRDPGYDGYTF.

Concerning this clone: With only one base between it and a far larger clone, this is likely a read error. The chain links TRBV30 to TRBJ2-7; D remains ambiguous. The CDR3 is 12 amino acids. Germline V lookup: CDR1 GTSNPN, CDR2 SVGIG (reference sequence). The CDR3 DNA reads TGTGCCTGGAGTGGAAGTGCCCCCGAGCGGTACTTC. As protein: CAWSGSAPERYF.

V usage is TRBV5-4 and J usage is TRBJ2-7; tentatively, D is TRBD2 (6 bases). The CDR3 totals 14 residues. Germline assignment: CDR1 SGHNT and CDR2 YYREEE (reference sequence). Trimming took 4 bases from V and 2 from J, leaving 13 bases between them. CDR3 in amino acids: CASSPRLDTYEQYF. The CDR3 region has the DNA TGTGCCAGCAGCCCACGACTAGATACCTACGAGCAGTACTTC. The whole variable domain, filled in from reference TRBV5-4 and TRBJ2-7, reads ETGVTQSPTHLIKTRGQQVTLRCSSQSGHNTVSWYQQALGQGPQFIFQYYREEENGRGNFPPRFSGLQFPNYSSELNVNALELDDSALYLCASSPRLDTYEQYFGPGTRLTVT.

This clone was recorded once. The chain is built from TRBV7-3 and TRBJ2-7, with 8 bases identical to TRBD2. The CDR3 contains 16 residues. Losses at the gene ends were 4 bases for V and 0 bases for J; bases not matched to a gene: 8. Per the germline V gene, CDR1 is SGHTA and CDR2 is FQGTGA. CDR3 region: CASSSSGRSPSYEQYF. In DNA, the CDR3 is TGTGCCAGCAGCTCCAGCGGGAGATCCCCCTCCTACGAGCAGTACTTC.